Only one count was recorded for the clone carrying this T cell receptor beta chain. The antigen is unknown. With 1 base removed from V and 12 bases from J, the gap between germline ends came to 15 bases. CDR3 size: 13 residues. Germline values: CDR1 SGHAT, CDR2 FQNNGV. The data were taken from a study of CD8 T cells in Susac syndrome. From blood CD8+ and CD4+ T cells, TCR beta sequences were generated. Study-wide findings and caveats: The study recognized that the number of individuals in its TCR sequencing and HLA analysis was relatively small.

RNA amounts of roughly 0.5 to 1 ug underwent reverse transcription with random hexamers. With immunoSEQ multiplex PCR, TCR beta CDR3 was amplified across 54 Vbeta and 13 Jbeta. TCRdb redid the calling of the immunoSEQ multiplex PCR reads with MiXCR, one entry per CDR3 protein. Altogether roughly 120,000 distinct CDR3 sequences are present, about 92% being singletons, with the ten largest covering 0.093%. Sequencing input: CD4+ T cells from PBMCs. This TCR came from a human donor with multiple sclerosis. V and J are TRBV11-2 and TRBJ1-2; no definite D call. The CDR3 DNA follows: TGTGCCAGCAGCTTAGTGAGGGTCCCTGAGGACACCTTC. It yields the protein CASSLVRVPEDTF. Drawing the rest from reference TRBV11-2 and TRBJ1-2, the complete variable domain is EAGVAQSPRYKIIEKRQSVAFWCNPISGHATLYWYQQILGQGPKLLIQFQNNGVVDDSQLPKDRFSAERLKGVDSTLKIQPAKLEDSAVYLCASSLVRVPEDTFGSGTRLTVV.